This TCR beta chain was recorded in a study of CD8 T cells in cerebrospinal fluid in Alzheimer's disease. Study as a whole: Clonal expansion of CSF T cells was measured with plate-based and droplet-based single-cell sequencing. Study-level points and caveats: Patients with mild cognitive impairment or Alzheimer's disease had a larger top CSF clone percentage than controls.

This clonotype is medium-sized by frequency. As yet, its antigen is unknown. TCRdb re-called the 10x single-cell sequencing reads and gives one entry per CDR3 protein, without DNA. This repertoire includes 950 to 1,500 distinct CDR3 sequences. Per the germline V gene, CDR1 is SGHAT and CDR2 is FQDESV (reference sequence). This CDR3 has 13 residues. The sequenced sample consisted of cerebrospinal fluid. This sequence was found in a human donor in good health. The chain recombines TRBV11-1 with TRBJ2-3; no DNA is available, so the TRBD2 call from TCRdb remains unchecked. This CDR3 reads CASSLGTRHTQYF.